The rows below give T cell receptor beta chains drawn from one sample of a study of metastatic and nonmetastatic thyroid tumors. TCRdb used MiXCR to call clones anew from the PCR reads. The data contain 15,000 to 20,000 clones, approximately 30% of them singletons. Sequences were obtained from tumor tissue. All receptors come from a female donor with papillary thyroid cancer or a benign thyroid nodule (not recorded which). Some clones in this sample may be carry-over from other donors' samples. Each CDR3 is given with its conserved first and last residue. A D gene is named only where the DNA matches it firmly. Size tells how often a clone was seen (once, few, many) or the class of an expanded clone, and some rows leave it out.

J,length,V,size,D,DNA,CDR3
TRBJ2-7,16,TRBV6-1,medium-sized,NA,TGTGCCAGCAGTGAAATCCGGGACGGAAACTGGGACGAGCAGTACTTC,CASSEIRDGNWDEQYF
TRBJ2-5,15,TRBV24-1,many,NA,TGTGCCACCAGTGATTTGGGCGGGGCGGTCGAGACCCAGTACTTC,CATSDLGGAVETQYF
TRBJ1-3,15,TRBV3-1,many,NA,TGTGCCAGCAGCCAAGGGACACGCTCTGGAAACACCATATATTTT,CASSQGTRSGNTIYF
TRBJ2-1,14,TRBV6-1,NA,NA,TGTGCCAGCACCAAATTCGTGAGATACAATGAGCAGTTCTTC,CASTKFVRYNEQFF
TRBJ2-3,16,TRBV18,NA,TRBD1,TGTGCCAGCTCACCTGTTATGGACAGGGGCACAGATACGCAGTATTTT,CASSPVMDRGTDTQYF
TRBJ2-3,15,TRBV6-1,NA,TRBD2,TGTGCCAGCACCAAGGGGGGACTAGAAGTAGATACGCAGTATTTT,CASTKGGLEVDTQYF
TRBJ2-3,14,TRBV12-3/TRBV12-4,medium-sized,TRBD1,TGTGCCAGCAGGCGGACAGGGGTCCCAGATACGCAGTATTTT,CASRRTGVPDTQYF
TRBJ2-1,16,TRBV10-1,NA,NA,TGCGCCAGCAGCACTCTCGCGGGGGCCTCCTACAATGAGCAGTTCTTC,CASSTLAGASYNEQFF
TRBJ2-3,15,TRBV19,NA,NA,TGTGCCAGTAGTATTTATCGTGGTGACACAGATACGCAGTATTTT,CASSIYRGDTDTQYF
TRBJ2-3,19,TRBV14,NA,NA,TGTGCCAGCAGCCAGGAGGGTGGTTGGACTTACTCTAGCACAGATACGCAGTATTTT,CASSQEGGWTYSSTDTQYF
TRBJ2-1,15,TRBV5-6,NA,TRBD1,TGTGCCAGCAGCTTGGGGGACAGGGCCTACAATGAGCAGTTCTTC,CASSLGDRAYNEQFF
TRBJ2-2,16,TRBV24-1,NA,NA,TGTGCCACCAGTTCGCCCGGGGGCGGGAAAACCGGGGAGCTGTTTTTT,CATSSPGGGKTGELFF
TRBJ2-3,15,TRBV6-2/TRBV6-3,NA,TRBD2,TGTGCCAGCAGTTACGGACTAGCGGGACCAGATACGCAGTATTTT,CASSYGLAGPDTQYF
TRBJ2-7,11,TRBV20-1,many,NA,TGCAGTGCTAGAGGGGTTTTCGAGCAGTACTTC,CSARGVFEQYF
TRBJ2-1,13,TRBV9,many,TRBD2,TGTGCCTGGGCCGGGACTAGAGGCAATGAGCAGTTCTTC,CAWAGTRGNEQFF
TRBJ1-1,12,TRBV20-1,once,NA,TGCAGTGCGTCGGGACTTCACCCGGGGGCTTTCTTT,CSASGLHPGAFF
TRBJ1-1,12,TRBV6-1,NA,NA,TGTGCCAGCTCACAAACCCAGGGTGAAGCTTTCTTT,CASSQTQGEAFF
TRBJ2-3,16,TRBV6-1,NA,NA,TGTGCCAGCAGTGATGATGTCAGGGTTTTCACAGATACGCAGTATTTT,CASSDDVRVFTDTQYF
TRBJ2-3,16,TRBV13,NA,NA,TGTGCCAGCAGCCTCGGGACTCCAGGTGGGGCAGATACGCAGTATTTT,CASSLGTPGGADTQYF
TRBJ2-1,11,TRBV20-1,NA,NA,TGCAGTGTAGAAAATTACAATGAGCAGTTCTTC,CSVENYNEQFF
TRBJ2-5,14,TRBV5-5,NA,NA,TGTGCCAGCAGCTTGTTGGAAATCCAAGAGACCCAGTACTTC,CASSLLEIQETQYF
TRBJ2-3,14,TRBV2,few,NA,TGTGCCAGCAGTGGGACGGTGAGCACAGATACGCAGTATTTT,CASSGTVSTDTQYF
TRBJ1-1,15,TRBV20-1,NA,NA,TGCAGTGCTAGAGATCATAACGGATTGAACACTGAAGCTTTCTTT,CSARDHNGLNTEAFF
TRBJ1-2,14,TRBV5-1,NA,TRBD1,TGCGCCAGCAGCAGGGACAGCCCTAACTATGGCTACACCTTC,CASSRDSPNYGYTF
TRBJ1-1,12,TRBV29-1,medium-sized,NA,TGCAGCGTTGTGGCTGCCGCAGAGAAAGCTTTCTTT,CSVVAAAEKAFF
TRBJ2-2,15,TRBV5-1,NA,NA,TGCGCCAGCAGGAGGTCCCAGCTGAACACCGGGGAGCTGTTTTTT,CASRRSQLNTGELFF
TRBJ1-1,12,TRBV7-3,many,NA,TGTGCCAGCAGCTTTCAAGGAGGGCCAGCTTTCTTT,CASSFQGGPAFF
TRBJ1-4,15,TRBV4-1,NA,NA,TGCGCCAGCAGCGCCAGTACCGGGACGGGCGAAAAACTGTTTTTT,CASSASTGTGEKLFF
TRBJ2-1,10,TRBV20-1,NA,NA,TGCAGTGCTAGAGGAGTTGAGCAGTTCTTC,CSARGVEQFF